The clone carrying this TCR beta chain was detected only a few times. TCRdb re-analysed the 5' RACE reads in MiXCR, keeping a single row per CDR3 protein. This sample yields 150,000 to 200,000 distinct CDR3 sequences, of which around 13% are seen a single time; about 17% belongs to the top ten. This sample stems from a study of CD8 T cells in ankylosing spondylitis. The CDR3 is 11 amino acids. Trimming shortened V by 7 bases and J by 2 bases, and 5 bases separated the two germline ends. Germline V gene lookup returns CDR1 SNHLY and CDR2 FYNNEI. The TCR originated in a male donor with ankylosing spondylitis or in good health (not recorded which). The J gene is TRBJ2-5, the V gene TRBV2, with D unclear. The sample comprised blood, either unsorted or a sorted T cell fraction (not recorded which). The CDR3, as DNA: TGTGCCAGCATCGGTCAAGAGACCCAGTACTTC. This sequence encodes CASIGQETQYF.